This TCR beta chain is from a study of shared clonotypes between healthy human individuals. Adult Caucasians living in Nashville, Tennessee made up all of the donors. Points on this clone: The sample holds other DNA sequences that translate to the same CDR3.

Researchers ran the assay at a deep level. Around 29,000 T cell genomes, or around 300 ng DNA, went into unsorted PBMC replicate PCRs. TCRdb's table, derived via immunoSEQ multiplex PCR, lists solely in-frame clones and lacks some. The sample has about 500,000 clones; approximately 71% are singletons. The length of the CDR3 is 16 residues. Germline lookup yields CDR1 WSHSY and CDR2 SAAADI. The V and J ends lost 9 bases and 1 base, in that order; junction bases with no gene match: 12. This chain joins TRBV10-2 and TRBJ2-5; 9 bases line up with TRBD1. This receptor was obtained from a woman between 35 and 50 years old in good health. Some clones in this sample may be carry-over from other donors' samples. The sample was PBMCs. CDR3 bases: TGCGCCAGTGGTTCGGACAGGGGTTGGGGCCAAGAGACCCAGTACTTC. Protein: CASGSDRGWGQETQYF.